This TCR beta chain derives from a study of blood T cell repertoires in COVID-19. Study-level information: Collection of acute and convalescent COVID-19 samples took place in the United States, Italy and Spain. The cDNA or gDNA used as material had been derived from T cells, B-cell-depleted T cells, or PBMCs.

It was during active infection that Seattle patients were enrolled and then longitudinally followed. The CDR3 is 12 amino acids. The V gene's germline CDR1 is DFQATT and CDR2 SNEGSKA (reference sequence). V gave up 3 bases and J gave up 7 bases, with 7 bases separating them. Original handling: Quantification of nucleated cells was approximated via reference gene primer amplification. The method was immunoSEQ multiplex PCR; TCRdb's version includes in-frame clones alone and lacks a portion of them. V, J and clone size were drawn from that table, and D and trimming were deduced from the DNA. The sample lists tens of thousands of clones, approximately 80% occurring once.

This clonotype was sampled from a man in his fifties or sixties with COVID-19, enrolled during active disease. The chain employs TRBV20-1 and TRBJ1-6; no reliable D call. The specimen was peripheral blood. In DNA, the CDR3 is TGCAGTGCTAGTTTCCAGAATTCACCCCTCCACTTT. Translated, it gives CSASFQNSPLHF.